Listed here are 7 T cell receptor beta chains from one sample, sequenced in a study of OX40 agonist ivuxolimab in advanced cancers. The table came from immunoSEQ multiplex PCR; TCRdb's copy has only in-frame clones and leaves some out. Of over 65,000 clones listed, roughly 91% are singletons. Source: CD4+ or CD8+ T cells sorted from blood, taken in a trial of the OX40 agonist ivuxolimab. These receptors all stem from an adult with an advanced solid tumor such as melanoma, head and neck, liver or kidney cancer.

This clone was picked up one time. CDR3 amino acids: CASSLGLQETQYF. CDR3 DNA: TGTGCCAGTAGTCTGGGACTCCAAGAGACCCAGTACTTC. The chain combines TRBV19 with TRBJ2-5; TRBD2 is a possible D gene (6 bases). Germline loops: CDR1 LNHDA, CDR2 SQIVND (reference sequence). The CDR3 is 13 residues long. Between the trimmed V and J ends, which lost 5 bases and 1 base, there was a span of 8 bases.

The rearrangement uses TRBV7-8 and TRBJ2-7, with D tentatively TRBD2 (6 bases). Germline V gene lookup returns CDR1 SGHVS and CDR2 FQNEAQ. The CDR3 covers 15 residues. Between the trimmed V and J ends, which lost 5 bases and 5 bases, there was a span of 19 bases. The DNA of the CDR3 is TGTGCCAGCAGCAACCGGGACTCCGCAACCAACGAGCAGTACTTC. Translated, it gives CASSNRDSATNEQYF.

The genes are TRBV16 and TRBJ1-2, with a tentative D call TRBD1 (5 bases). The CDR3 loop spans 12 amino acids. Trimming pared 3 bases from V and 9 bases from J, leaving 11 bases between. Germline CDR1 is KGHSY and CDR2 is FQNENV. The CDR3 DNA reads TGTGCCAGCAGCCAGAATCGGGACCGCTACACCTTC. Translation gives CASSQNRDRYTF.

V usage is TRBV6-1 and J usage is TRBJ2-7; 8 bases agree with TRBD2. In germline, CDR1 is MNHNS, CDR2 SASEGT. This CDR3 contains 15 residues. V gave up 4 bases and J gave up 2 bases; unmatched junction bases: 7. The CDR3 DNA sequence: TGTGCCAGCAGTGCTTTCGCGGGAGGAACCTACGAGCAGTACTTC. Its translation: CASSAFAGGTYEQYF.

V and J are TRBV5-4 and TRBJ2-3, with 10 positions matching TRBD2. Germline V gene data show CDR1 as SGHNT and CDR2 as YYREEE (reference sequence). The CDR3 is 17 amino acids. V lost 2 bases to trimming and J lost 2 bases; unmatched junction nucleotides: 8. CDR3 bases: TGTGCCAGCAGCTTAGTAGTAGCGGGGGGTATCACAGATACGCAGTATTTT. Translating gives CASSLVVAGGITDTQYF.

This clone was recorded only once. The V and J genes are TRBV9 and TRBJ1-5; 8 positions match TRBD1. The CDR3 is 15 residues long. Germline V gene data show CDR1 as SGDLS and CDR2 as YYNGEE. V shed 0 bases and J 6 bases; nucleotides not matched to a gene: 5. CDR3: CASSVEAGGGQPQHF. The CDR3 DNA reads as TGTGCCAGCAGCGTAGAAGCAGGGGGCGGTCAGCCCCAGCATTTT.

This clone came up once. The gene calls are TRBV9 and TRBJ2-1, with D perhaps matching TRBD2 (6 bases). The CDR3 runs 15 residues. V dropped 4 bases and J dropped 7 bases, with 18 bases sitting between them. In germline, CDR1 is SGDLS, CDR2 YYNGEE. The CDR3 loop reads CASSPGLTLGNEQFF. DNA of the CDR3: TGTGCCAGCAGCCCGGGACTTACCCTAGGGAATGAGCAGTTCTTC.